This T cell receptor (beta chain) was identified during a study of shared clonotypes between healthy human individuals. The overall study: Participating donors consisted of two women and a few men aged 18 to 49.

A split of CD4+ cells into CD45RA+ naive and CD45RA-negative memory subsets was performed. Repertoires were generated with immunoSEQ multiplex PCR, while TCRdb's copy carries only in-frame clones and drops some. The sample includes fewer than 2.5 million clones, over 85% of them seen just once. CDR3 length: 15 residues. V was clipped by 4 bases and J by 2 bases, with 15 bases between them. CDR1 and CDR2 from the germline V gene are SGHRS and YFSETQ. The receptor was derived from a man younger than 35 in good health. Some clones in this sample may be carry-over from other donors' samples. Sequences were obtained from naive CD4+ T cells from PBMCs. Regarding subset: CD45RA+ positively selected. The chain combines TRBV5-1 with TRBJ1-1; D is perhaps TRBD1 (5 bases). The CDR3 is CASSDARTLNTEAFF. The CDR3 nucleotides are TGCGCCAGCAGCGACGCCCGGACACTTAACACTGAAGCTTTCTTT.